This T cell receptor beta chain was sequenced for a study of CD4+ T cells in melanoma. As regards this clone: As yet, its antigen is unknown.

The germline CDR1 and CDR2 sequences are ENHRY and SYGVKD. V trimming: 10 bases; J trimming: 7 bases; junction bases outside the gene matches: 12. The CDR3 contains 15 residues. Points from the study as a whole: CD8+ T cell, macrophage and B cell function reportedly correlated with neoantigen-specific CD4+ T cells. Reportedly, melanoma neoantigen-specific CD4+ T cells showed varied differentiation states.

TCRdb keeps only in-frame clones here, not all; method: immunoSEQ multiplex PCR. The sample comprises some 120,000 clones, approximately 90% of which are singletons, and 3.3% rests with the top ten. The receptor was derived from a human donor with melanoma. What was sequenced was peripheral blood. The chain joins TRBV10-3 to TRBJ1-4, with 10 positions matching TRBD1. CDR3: CATRGRGTGAEKLFF. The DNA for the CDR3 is TGTGCCACCAGGGGGCGGGGGACAGGGGCTGAAAAACTGTTTTTT.